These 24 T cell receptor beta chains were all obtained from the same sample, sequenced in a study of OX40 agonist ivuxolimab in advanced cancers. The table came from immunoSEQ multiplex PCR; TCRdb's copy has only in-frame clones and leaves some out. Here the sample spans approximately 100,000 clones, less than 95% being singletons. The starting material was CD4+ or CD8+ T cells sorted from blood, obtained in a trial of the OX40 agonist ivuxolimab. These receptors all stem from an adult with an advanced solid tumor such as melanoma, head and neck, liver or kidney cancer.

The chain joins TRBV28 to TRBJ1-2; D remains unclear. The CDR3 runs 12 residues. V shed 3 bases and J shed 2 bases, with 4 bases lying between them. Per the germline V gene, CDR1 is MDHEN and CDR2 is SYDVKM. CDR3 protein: CASSFGNYGYTF. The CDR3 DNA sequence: TGTGCCAGCAGTTTCGGAAACTATGGCTACACCTTC.

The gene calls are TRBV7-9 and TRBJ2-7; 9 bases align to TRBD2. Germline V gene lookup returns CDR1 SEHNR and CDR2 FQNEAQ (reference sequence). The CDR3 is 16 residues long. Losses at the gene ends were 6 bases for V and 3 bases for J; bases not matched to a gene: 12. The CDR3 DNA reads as TGTGCCAGCAGTCCTGGACGGACTAGCGTTTTCTACGAGCAGTACTTC. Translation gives CASSPGRTSVFYEQYF.

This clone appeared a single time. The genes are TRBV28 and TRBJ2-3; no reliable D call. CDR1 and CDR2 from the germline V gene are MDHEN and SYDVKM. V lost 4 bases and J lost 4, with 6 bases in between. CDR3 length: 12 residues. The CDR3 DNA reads TGTGCCAGCAGTTCCTCCCCAGATACGCAGTATTTT. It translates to CASSSSPDTQYF.

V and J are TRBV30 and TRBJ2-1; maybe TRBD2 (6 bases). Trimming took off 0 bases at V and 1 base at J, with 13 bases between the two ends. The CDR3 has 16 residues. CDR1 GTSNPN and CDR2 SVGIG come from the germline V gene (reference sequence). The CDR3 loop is CAWSVVLALSYNEQFF. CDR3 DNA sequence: TGTGCCTGGAGTGTAGTACTAGCTCTATCCTACAATGAGCAGTTCTTC.

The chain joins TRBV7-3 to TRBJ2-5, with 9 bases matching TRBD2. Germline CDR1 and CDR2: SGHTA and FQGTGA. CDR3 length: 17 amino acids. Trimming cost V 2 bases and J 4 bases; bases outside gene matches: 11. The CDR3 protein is CASSLLGSGRTAETQYF. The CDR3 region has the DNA TGTGCCAGCAGCTTACTTGGTAGCGGGAGAACGGCAGAGACCCAGTACTTC. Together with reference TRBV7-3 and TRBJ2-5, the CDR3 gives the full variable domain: GAGVSQTPSNKVTEKGKYVELRCDPISGHTALYWYRQSLGQGPEFLIYFQGTGAADDSGLPNDRFFAVRPEGSVSTLKIQRTERGDSAVYLCASSLLGSGRTAETQYFGPGTRLLVL.

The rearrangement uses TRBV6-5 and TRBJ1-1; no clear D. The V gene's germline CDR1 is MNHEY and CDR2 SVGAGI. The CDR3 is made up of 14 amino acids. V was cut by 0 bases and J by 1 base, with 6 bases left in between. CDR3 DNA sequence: TGTGCCAGCAGTTACTCGACGGCGAACACTGAAGCTTTCTTT. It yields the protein CASSYSTANTEAFF.

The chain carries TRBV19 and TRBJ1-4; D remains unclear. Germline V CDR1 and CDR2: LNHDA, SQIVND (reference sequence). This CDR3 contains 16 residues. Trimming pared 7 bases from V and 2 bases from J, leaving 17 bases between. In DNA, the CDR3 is TGTGCCAGTACCCGGACCGGGCCGGCGACTAATGAAAAACTGTTTTTT. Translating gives CASTRTGPATNEKLFF.

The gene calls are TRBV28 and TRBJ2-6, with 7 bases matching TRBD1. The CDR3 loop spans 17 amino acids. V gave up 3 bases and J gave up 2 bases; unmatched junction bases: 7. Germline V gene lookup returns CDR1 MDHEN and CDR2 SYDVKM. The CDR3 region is CASSLGQGVTGANVLTF. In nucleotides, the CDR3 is TGTGCCAGCAGTTTGGGTCAGGGGGTTACTGGGGCCAACGTCCTGACTTTC.

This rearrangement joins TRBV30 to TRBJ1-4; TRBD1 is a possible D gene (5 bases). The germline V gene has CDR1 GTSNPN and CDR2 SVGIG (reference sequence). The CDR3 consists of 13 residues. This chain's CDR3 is CAAAGSTNEKLFF. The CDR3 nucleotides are TGTGCTGCAGCAGGGTCGACTAATGAAAAACTGTTTTTT.

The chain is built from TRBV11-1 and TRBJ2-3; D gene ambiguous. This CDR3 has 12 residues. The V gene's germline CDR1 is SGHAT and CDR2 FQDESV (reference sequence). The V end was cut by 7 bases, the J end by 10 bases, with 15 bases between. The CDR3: CASKTDHLAQYF. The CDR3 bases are TGTGCCAGCAAGACGGACCACCTAGCGCAGTATTTT.

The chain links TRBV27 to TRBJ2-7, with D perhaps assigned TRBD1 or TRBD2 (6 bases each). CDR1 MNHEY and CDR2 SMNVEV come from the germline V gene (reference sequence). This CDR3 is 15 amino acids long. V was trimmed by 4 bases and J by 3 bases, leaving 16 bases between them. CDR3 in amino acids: CASSSHNGGRYEQYF. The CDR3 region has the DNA TGTGCCAGCAGTTCCCACAACGGGGGCCGCTACGAGCAGTACTTC.

CDR3 in amino acids: CASSLRTGPYGYTF. In nucleotides, the CDR3 is TGTGCCAGCAGCTTAAGGACAGGCCCCTATGGCTACACCTTC. The chain employs TRBV7-2 and TRBJ1-2; TRBD1 agrees at 7 bases. Germline lookup yields CDR1 SGHTA and CDR2 FQGNSA. The trim removed 2 bases at V and 4 bases at J, leaving 4 bases unmatched. The CDR3 runs 14 residues.

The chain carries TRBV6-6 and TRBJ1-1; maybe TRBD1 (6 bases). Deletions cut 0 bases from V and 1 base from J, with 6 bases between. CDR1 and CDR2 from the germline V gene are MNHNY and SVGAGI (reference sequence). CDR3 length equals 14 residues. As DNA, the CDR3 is TGTGCCAGCAGTTACTCAGGGGGGAACACTGAAGCTTTCTTT. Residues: CASSYSGGNTEAFF.

In nucleotides, the CDR3 is TGTGCCAGCAGCCCCGTGGGAGTGCCCTACAATGAGCAGTTCTTC. Its translation: CASSPVGVPYNEQFF. The rearrangement links TRBV28 to TRBJ2-1; maybe TRBD2 (5 bases). V lost 6 bases and J 2 bases, leaving 14 bases between the germline ends. Per germline, CDR1 MDHEN and CDR2 SYDVKM. The CDR3 is 15 residues long.

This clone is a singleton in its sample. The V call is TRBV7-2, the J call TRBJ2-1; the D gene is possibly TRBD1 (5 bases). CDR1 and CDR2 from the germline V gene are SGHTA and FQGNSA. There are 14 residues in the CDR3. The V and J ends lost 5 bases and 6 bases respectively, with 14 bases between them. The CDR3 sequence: CASSPPGNTNEQFF. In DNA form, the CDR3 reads TGTGCCAGCAGCCCCCCAGGGAACACCAATGAGCAGTTCTTC.

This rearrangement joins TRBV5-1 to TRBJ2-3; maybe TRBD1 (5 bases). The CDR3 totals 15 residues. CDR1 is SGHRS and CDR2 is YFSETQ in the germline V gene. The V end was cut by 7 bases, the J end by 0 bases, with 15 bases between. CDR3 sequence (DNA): TGCGCCAGCGACAGACAAGGACAAAGCACAGATACGCAGTATTTT. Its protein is CASDRQGQSTDTQYF.

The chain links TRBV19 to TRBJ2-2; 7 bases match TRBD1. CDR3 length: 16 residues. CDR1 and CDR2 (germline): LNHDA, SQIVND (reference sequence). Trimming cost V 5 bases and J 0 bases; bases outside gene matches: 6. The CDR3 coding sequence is TGTGCCAGTAGTGCCCGGGACAGCGCGAACACCGGGGAGCTGTTTTTT. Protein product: CASSARDSANTGELFF. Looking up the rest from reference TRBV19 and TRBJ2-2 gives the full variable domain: DGGITQSPKYLFRKEGQNVTLSCEQNLNHDAMYWYRQDPGQGLRLIYYSQIVNDFQKGDIAEGYSVSREKKESFPLTVTSAQKNPTAFYLCASSARDSANTGELFFGEGSRLTVL.

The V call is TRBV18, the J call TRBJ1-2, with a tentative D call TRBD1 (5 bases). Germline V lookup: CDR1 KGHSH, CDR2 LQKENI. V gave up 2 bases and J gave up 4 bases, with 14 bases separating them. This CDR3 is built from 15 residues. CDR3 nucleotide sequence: TGTGCCAGCTCACCAGTTTCCACCGGGACCTATGGCTACACCTTC. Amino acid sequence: CASSPVSTGTYGYTF.

The CDR3 region has the DNA TGCGCCAGCAGCATGACAGCTGCGGATGAAAAACTGTTTTTT. The encoded protein is CASSMTAADEKLFF. V usage is TRBV4-1 and J usage is TRBJ1-4, with a weak D call TRBD1 (5 bases). Germline V lookup: CDR1 MGHRA, CDR2 YSYEKL. Trimming stripped 5 bases from V and 6 bases from J, with 13 bases between. This CDR3 is built from 14 residues.

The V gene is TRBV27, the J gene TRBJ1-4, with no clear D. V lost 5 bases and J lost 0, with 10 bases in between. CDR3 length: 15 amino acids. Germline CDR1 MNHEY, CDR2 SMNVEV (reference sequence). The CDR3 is CASSTTHATNEKLFF. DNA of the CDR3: TGTGCCAGCAGTACGACCCATGCAACTAATGAAAAACTGTTTTTT.

The CDR3, as DNA: TGTGCCAGCAGCCCCGGGACAGGGGGCAGCGACGAGCAGTACTTC. Encoded protein: CASSPGTGGSDEQYF. V usage is TRBV11-3 and J usage is TRBJ2-7; 12 bases are a match to TRBD1. The CDR3 runs to 15 residues. Losses at the gene ends were 5 bases for V and 5 bases for J; bases not matched to a gene: 7. Germline-derived CDR1 and CDR2 are SGHNT and YENEEA. The full variable domain, in which reference TRBV11-3 and TRBJ2-7 provide the parts outside the CDR3, is EAGVVQSPRYKIIEKKQPVAFWCNPISGHNTLYWYLQNLGQGPELLIRYENEEAVDDSQLPKDRFSAERLKGVDSTLKIQPAELGDSAVYLCASSPGTGGSDEQYFGPGTRLTVT.

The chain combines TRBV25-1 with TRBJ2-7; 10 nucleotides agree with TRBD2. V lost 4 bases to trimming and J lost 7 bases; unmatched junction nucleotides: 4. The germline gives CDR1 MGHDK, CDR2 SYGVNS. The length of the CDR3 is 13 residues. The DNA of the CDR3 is TGTGCCAGCAGTGTAACTAGCGGGAAGGAGCAGTACTTC. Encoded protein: CASSVTSGKEQYF.

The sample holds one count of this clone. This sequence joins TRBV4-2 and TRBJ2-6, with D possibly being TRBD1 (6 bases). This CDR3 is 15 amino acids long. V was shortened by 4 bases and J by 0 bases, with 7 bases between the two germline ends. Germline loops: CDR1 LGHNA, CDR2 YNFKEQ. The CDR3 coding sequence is TGTGCCAGCAGCCGGGACATCTCTGGGGCCAACGTCCTGACTTTC. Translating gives CASSRDISGANVLTF.

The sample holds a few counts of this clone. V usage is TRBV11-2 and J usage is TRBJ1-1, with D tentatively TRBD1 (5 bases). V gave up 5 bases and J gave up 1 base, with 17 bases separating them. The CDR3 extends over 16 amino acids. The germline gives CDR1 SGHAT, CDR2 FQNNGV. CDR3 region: CASSRPGGSWNTEAFF. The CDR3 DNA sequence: TGTGCCAGCAGCCGCCCTGGGGGTTCCTGGAACACTGAAGCTTTCTTT.